The 31 T cell receptor beta chains below all came from one sample that was sequenced in a study of graft-versus-host responses after intestinal transplantation. Their antigens remain unidentified. Some clones are missing from TCRdb's copy, which holds only in-frame ones; the method was immunoSEQ multiplex PCR. The sample has approximately 100,000 clones, approximately 87% seen once. The source was unstimulated CD4+ T cells sorted from spleen or lymph node cells, collected before intestinal transplant. The receptors stem from a human donor who received an intestinal transplant.

The J gene is TRBJ1-1, the V gene TRBV28; D is unclear. Trimming took 2 bases from V and 7 from J, leaving 5 bases between them. This CDR3 spans 11 amino acids. From germline, CDR1 is MDHEN and CDR2 SYDVKM. The CDR3: CASSLAVEAFF. The CDR3 coding sequence is TGTGCCAGCAGTTTAGCAGTTGAAGCTTTCTTT.

V is TRBV6-1 and J is TRBJ2-7, with D possibly matching TRBD2 (6 bases). V gave up 3 bases and J gave up 6 bases, with 15 bases separating them. This CDR3 is built from 14 residues. Looked up from germline, CDR1 is MNHNS and CDR2 is SASEGT. The CDR3 DNA follows: TGTGCCAGCAGTGACTCCGGAGGGGCTCTCGAGCAGTACTTC. Translating gives CASSDSGGALEQYF.

V gene TRBV2 combines with J gene TRBJ1-5; D ambiguous. There are 14 residues in the CDR3. Germline CDR1 and CDR2: SNHLY and FYNNEI. Trimming removed 6 bases at V and 1 base at J, with 10 bases between. The chain's CDR3 is CASRDGGSNQPQHF. The CDR3 bases are TGTGCCAGCAGGGACGGAGGGAGCAATCAGCCCCAGCATTTT.

The J gene is TRBJ2-2, the V gene TRBV5-4, with TRBD1 identical over 10 bases. The V gene's germline CDR1 is SGHNT and CDR2 YYREEE (reference sequence). Trimming cost V 4 bases and J 1 base; bases outside gene matches: 1. This CDR3 region has 15 residues. For the CDR3, the DNA is TGTGCCAGCAGCCGGACAGGGGGGAACACCGGGGAGCTGTTTTTT. It encodes CASSRTGGNTGELFF.

The chain combines TRBV10-3 with TRBJ1-1; D is unresolved. The CDR3 covers 12 residues. V was clipped by 8 bases and J by 1 base, with 8 bases between them. Germline lookup yields CDR1 ENHRY and CDR2 SYGVKD. The CDR3 protein is CAIGGPNTEAFF. In DNA, the CDR3 is TGTGCCATCGGAGGCCCGAACACTGAAGCTTTCTTT.

This chain connects TRBV9 to TRBJ2-7; 8 bases are shared with TRBD2. Per the germline V gene, CDR1 is SGDLS and CDR2 is YYNGEE. The ends lost 4 bases at V and 0 bases at J; junction bases unmatched: 3. The CDR3 length is 14 residues. This chain's CDR3 is CASSRGGPSYEQYF. In DNA, the CDR3 is TGTGCCAGCAGCCGGGGGGGACCCTCCTACGAGCAGTACTTC.

The chain carries TRBV18 and TRBJ2-1, with 7 nucleotides matching TRBD2. Germline assignment: CDR1 KGHSH and CDR2 LQKENI. CDR3 length equals 15 residues. Germline trimming cut 2 bases from V and 7 bases from J; bases unmatched to any gene: 8. CDR3 sequence reads: CASSPGAGGGNEQFF. CDR3 bases: TGTGCCAGCTCACCAGGTGCCGGGGGAGGGAATGAGCAGTTCTTC.

DNA for the CDR3: TGTGCCAGCAGCGTCGGACAGGTGGTGGATACGCAGTATTTT. This gives the protein CASSVGQVVDTQYF. The V and J genes are TRBV9 and TRBJ2-3; 7 bases match TRBD1. Germline assignment: CDR1 SGDLS and CDR2 YYNGEE. The CDR3 length is 14 residues. With V trimmed by 2 bases and J by 6 bases, 6 bases remained unmatched.

The chain employs TRBV6-9 and TRBJ1-1; 11 nucleotides match TRBD1. Per germline, CDR1 MNHGY and CDR2 SVAAGI. The CDR3 is 16 amino acids. The trim removed 5 bases at V and 3 bases at J, leaving 8 bases unmatched. Written as DNA, the CDR3 is TGTGCCAGCAGTCACCGAGGACAGGGGGCTTACACTGAAGCTTTCTTT. Translating it yields CASSHRGQGAYTEAFF.

The chain has TRBV11-2 and TRBJ1-1; 12 bases agree with TRBD1. Germline CDR1 is SGHAT and CDR2 is FQNNGV. Trimming removed 4 bases from V and 5 bases from J; junction bases left unmatched: 5. The CDR3 loop spans 15 amino acids. CDR3 DNA sequence: TGTGCCAGCAGCTCTAGGGACAGGGGGCGAACTGAAGCTTTCTTT. It is translated as CASSSRDRGRTEAFF.

This sequence joins TRBV5-1 and TRBJ1-6; a weak D match, TRBD1 (6 bases). Germline V gene lookup returns CDR1 SGHRS and CDR2 YFSETQ. Trimming shortened V by 3 bases and J by 8 bases, and 12 bases separated the two germline ends. The CDR3 is 14 residues long. The CDR3 here is CASSYDRKDSPLHF. The CDR3 DNA reads TGCGCCAGCAGCTACGACAGGAAGGATTCACCCCTCCACTTT.

This clone was counted a single time. V gene TRBV2 combines with J gene TRBJ1-1, with 7 nucleotides matching TRBD1. Germline V gene lookup returns CDR1 SNHLY and CDR2 FYNNEI. The ends lost 8 bases at V and 0 bases at J; junction bases unmatched: 3. The CDR3 runs 13 residues. CDR3 loop: CASRTGMNTEAFF. For the CDR3, the DNA is TGTGCCAGCCGGACAGGAATGAACACTGAAGCTTTCTTT.

The rearrangement uses TRBV9 and TRBJ2-3, with D possibly being TRBD2 (5 bases). The V gene's germline CDR1 is SGDLS and CDR2 YYNGEE. Trimming cost V 3 bases and J 4 bases, with 18 bases left between them. The CDR3 is made up of 16 amino acids. The CDR3 spells CASSGPGFPSADTQYF. Here the CDR3 DNA reads TGTGCCAGCAGCGGACCGGGGTTCCCGTCCGCAGATACGCAGTATTTT.

Only one count was recorded for this clone. The chain joins TRBV6-1 to TRBJ2-3, with TRBD1 matching 10 bases. CDR1 is MNHNS and CDR2 is SASEGT in the germline V gene. V lost 5 bases and J lost 4; bases outside the gene matches: 3. This CDR3 comprises 14 residues. The CDR3 DNA reads TGTGCCAGCAGTAAAGGGACAGGGGCAGATACGCAGTATTTT. It is translated as CASSKGTGADTQYF.

The CDR3, as DNA: TGCGCCAGCAGTGATTCCTCAGGATACTATGGCTACACCTTC. Protein product: CASSDSSGYYGYTF. The chain has TRBV23-1 and TRBJ1-2, with D unclear. TRBV23-1 is noted as an ORF with a role that remains uncertain. V lost 5 bases to trimming and J lost 3 bases, with 13 bases between them. The CDR3 spans 14 residues.

This clone was recorded only once. Other DNA variants within this sample encode the same CDR3. The chain carries TRBV6-1 and TRBJ1-2; no reliable D call. Germline V gene data show CDR1 as MNHNS and CDR2 as SASEGT. The CDR3 length is 14 residues. Deletions cut 8 bases from V and 5 bases from J, with 18 bases between. The CDR3 sequence is CASRGQVPLYGYTF. The CDR3, as DNA: TGTGCCAGCCGTGGGCAGGTCCCACTTTATGGCTACACCTTC.

The rearrangement joins TRBV19 to TRBJ1-2; D is unclear. Germline CDR1 LNHDA, CDR2 SQIVND (reference sequence). The length of the CDR3 is 12 residues. The V and J ends lost 7 bases and 8 bases respectively, with 14 bases between them. The CDR3 bases are TGTGCCAGTACCGCGGGTCAAGGGGGCTACACCTTC. Translated, it gives CASTAGQGGYTF.

The chain combines TRBV4-1 with TRBJ1-2, with D possibly being TRBD1 (5 bases). The germline CDR1 and CDR2 sequences are MGHRA and YSYEKL. V was cut by 0 bases and J by 3 bases, with 11 bases left in between. This CDR3 is 15 amino acids long. As DNA, the CDR3 is TGCGCCAGCAGCCAAGATCTGCCAGGGTACTATGGCTACACCTTC. Translation: CASSQDLPGYYGYTF.

The chain joins TRBV14 to TRBJ2-2; D gene ambiguous. This CDR3 region has 16 residues. Looked up from germline, CDR1 is SGHDN and CDR2 is FVKESK. V was pared by 3 bases and J by 4 bases, with 15 bases between. The CDR3 DNA reads as TGTGCCAGCAGCCAGGCTAGGATAGGTCTCACCGGGGAGCTGTTTTTT. Amino acid sequence: CASSQARIGLTGELFF.

The chain is built from TRBV5-4 and TRBJ2-6, with 7 positions matching TRBD1. V gave up 3 bases and J gave up 0 bases; unmatched junction bases: 3. The CDR3 is 16 residues long. Looked up from germline, CDR1 is SGHNT and CDR2 is YYREEE (reference sequence). CDR3: CASSWDSSSGANVLTF. The CDR3 DNA reads TGTGCCAGCAGCTGGGACAGCAGCTCTGGGGCCAACGTCCTGACTTTC.

The V call is TRBV5-1, the J call TRBJ2-3; TRBD2 matches at 14 bases. The V and J ends lost 4 bases and 2 bases, in that order; junction bases with no gene match: 6. The CDR3 totals 17 residues. Germline-derived CDR1 and CDR2 are SGHRS and YFSETQ. The CDR3 reads CASSTRTSGGYTDTQYF. The CDR3 nucleotides are TGCGCCAGCAGCACCCGGACTAGCGGGGGGTACACAGATACGCAGTATTTT.

The J gene is TRBJ1-2, the V gene TRBV6-1; TRBD1 is a possible D gene (5 bases). The germline gives CDR1 MNHNS, CDR2 SASEGT. This CDR3 comprises 18 residues. Trimming left V 1 base short and J 2 bases short, with 20 bases between. CDR3 sequence: CASSEDPTRTPLNYGYTF. The CDR3 bases are TGTGCCAGCAGTGAAGACCCGACCAGGACACCGCTCAACTATGGCTACACCTTC.

The chain links TRBV2 to TRBJ2-4; 7 bases fit TRBD2. The CDR3 is 14 residues long. V was clipped by 6 bases and J by 9 bases; unmatched bases: 11. CDR1 and CDR2 (germline): SNHLY, FYNNEI. DNA of the CDR3: TGTGCCAGCAGGGGGGGGACTACCTTTGGCATTCAGTACTTC. Translating it yields CASRGGTTFGIQYF.

The chain employs TRBV9 and TRBJ2-1, with 9 bases lining up with TRBD2. V was pared by 0 bases and J by 4 bases, with 2 bases of the junction left unmatched. Germline lookup yields CDR1 SGDLS and CDR2 YYNGEE. This CDR3 is built from 15 residues. The CDR3 reads CASSVVSGGYNEQFF. In DNA form, the CDR3 reads TGTGCCAGCAGCGTAGTTAGCGGGGGTTACAATGAGCAGTTCTTC.

The chain recombines TRBV2 with TRBJ2-7, with D maybe TRBD2 (6 bases). Germline V gene data show CDR1 as SNHLY and CDR2 as FYNNEI. The CDR3 spans 16 residues. V gave up 7 bases and J gave up 0 bases, with 19 bases separating them. DNA for the CDR3: TGTGCCAGCATCAACCTGGTCGGGGGTTACTCCTACGAGCAGTACTTC. This gives the protein CASINLVGGYSYEQYF.

This rearrangement joins TRBV5-3 to TRBJ2-7; D is perhaps TRBD1 (5 bases). TRBV5-3 is identified as an open reading frame with a role that is uncertain. The V end lost 8 bases, the J end lost 8 bases, and 17 bases lay between the germline ends. The CDR3 covers 12 residues. The CDR3 sequence: CASEWPPGKQYF. CDR3 nucleotide sequence: TGTGCCAGCGAATGGCCCCCAGGGAAGCAGTACTTC.

This sequence joins TRBV10-3 and TRBJ1-3; TRBD1 is a possible D gene (5 bases). V shed 1 base and J shed 0 bases, with 10 bases lying between them. This CDR3 is 16 amino acids long. CDR1 and CDR2 (germline): ENHRY, SYGVKD. The CDR3 bases are TGTGCCATCAGTGAGTTCAACCAGGGCTCTGGAAACACCATATATTTT. It codes for CAISEFNQGSGNTIYF.

This CDR3 is CSGKKNTEAFF. The CDR3 nucleotides read TGCAGCGGTAAAAAGAACACTGAAGCTTTCTTT. This sequence joins TRBV29-1 and TRBJ1-1; D remains ambiguous. V lost 7 bases to trimming and J lost 1 base, with 7 bases between them. The CDR3 runs 11 residues. CDR1 and CDR2 (germline): SQVTM, ANQGSEA.

The chain combines TRBV12-5 with TRBJ1-1; TRBD1 matches at 8 bases. The CDR3 runs 20 residues. Germline V lookup: CDR1 LGHNT, CDR2 FRNRAP. After removal of 0 bases from V and 0 bases from J, the junction contained 15 bases not matched to a gene. This CDR3 is CASGLVRFVDRAFMNTEAFF. The CDR3 DNA reads as TGTGCTAGTGGTTTGGTACGGTTTGTGGACAGGGCCTTCATGAACACTGAAGCTTTCTTT.

The chain links TRBV5-1 to TRBJ1-1, with 7 bases that match TRBD1. The CDR3 is 14 residues long. Germline values: CDR1 SGHRS, CDR2 YFSETQ. The trim removed 0 bases at V and 10 bases at J, leaving 9 bases unmatched. CDR3 region: CASSLGGQTLPAFF. The CDR3 DNA follows: TGCGCCAGCAGCTTGGGGGGACAGACCCTCCCAGCTTTCTTT. The variable domain in full, with the rest retrieved from reference TRBV5-1 and TRBJ1-1, is KAGVTQTPRYLIKTRGQQVTLSCSPISGHRSVSWYQQTPGQGLQFLFEYFSETQRNKGNFPGRFSGRQFSNSRSEMNVSTLELGDSALYLCASSLGGQTLPAFFGQGTRLTVV.

The V gene is TRBV7-6, the J gene TRBJ2-5; 8 nucleotides match TRBD2. Trimming cost V 3 bases and J 5 bases; bases outside gene matches: 11. This CDR3 comprises 16 residues. Germline-derived CDR1 and CDR2 are SGHVS and FNYEAQ. CDR3 DNA: TGTGCCAGCAGCTTGAACGGGGGGGCCAGAGTGGAGACCCAGTACTTC. Translation gives CASSLNGGARVETQYF.